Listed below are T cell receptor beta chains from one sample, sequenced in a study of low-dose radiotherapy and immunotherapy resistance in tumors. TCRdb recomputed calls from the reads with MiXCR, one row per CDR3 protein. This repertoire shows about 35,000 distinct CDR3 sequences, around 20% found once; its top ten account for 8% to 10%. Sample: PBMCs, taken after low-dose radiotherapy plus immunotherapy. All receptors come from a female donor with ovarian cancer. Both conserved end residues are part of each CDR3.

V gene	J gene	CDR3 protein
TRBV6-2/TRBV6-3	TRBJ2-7	CASSQPGTSRYEQYF
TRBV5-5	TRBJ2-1	CASSYTRYNEQFF
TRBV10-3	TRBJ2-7	CAIRLDGSYEQYF
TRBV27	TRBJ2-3	CASSLFPGNTQYF
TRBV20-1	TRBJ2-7	CSASRLAGGIYEQYF
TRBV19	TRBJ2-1	CASNFPGDHNEQFF
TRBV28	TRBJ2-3	CASSLGVSTDTQYF
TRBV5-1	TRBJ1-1	CASSLGGKNTEAFF
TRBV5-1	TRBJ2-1	CASSIYLCSEKASGSEQFF
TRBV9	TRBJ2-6	CASSANPGTSGANVLTF
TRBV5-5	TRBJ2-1	CASSQFGDSYNEQFF
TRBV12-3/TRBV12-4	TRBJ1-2	CASITGEGPGGDGYTF
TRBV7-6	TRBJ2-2	CASSPGRVVTGELFF
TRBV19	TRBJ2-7	CASSSNHEQYF
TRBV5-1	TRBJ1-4	CASSLAGSEGEKLFF